This TCR beta chain comes out of a study of blood T cell repertoires in COVID-19. Turning to the study itself: The United States, Italy and Spain provided the acute and convalescent COVID-19 samples. PBMCs, B-cell-depleted T cells, or T cells provided the cDNA or gDNA that made up the material.

Sequencing used immunoSEQ multiplex PCR; TCRdb keeps in-frame clones, though not all of them. This sample yields 280,000 or so clones, of which approximately 85% are seen a single time; roughly 13% belongs to the top ten. This clonotype was obtained from a human donor in a cohort sampled during active COVID-19. Material for sequencing was peripheral blood.

The CDR3 DNA follows: TGTGCCAGCAGCTCGACAGGGGAAAGTGACTATGGCTACACCTTC. It codes for CASSSTGESDYGYTF. The J gene is TRBJ1-2, the V gene TRBV28, with 8 nucleotides matching TRBD1. CDR1 is MDHEN and CDR2 is SYDVKM in the germline V gene. Unmatched junction bases numbered 9, after V lost 6 bases and J lost 3 bases. CDR3 length equals 15 residues.